Listed here are 27 T cell receptor beta chains from one sample, sequenced in a study of T cells in Graves' hyperthyroidism and ophthalmopathy. Regions amplified from RNA transcripts were the TCR beta CDR3 regions. The primer set for the first-round RT-PCR of the TCR CDR3 was HTBI. TCRdb independently ran MiXCR on the multiplex PCR reads; one entry per CDR3 protein. This table has 300,000 to 400,000 distinct CDR3 sequences, roughly 14% appearing once. Sequenced input: blood. Receptor source: an older woman with Graves' hyperthyroidism.

This clonotype was counted ten times or more. The rearrangement links TRBV2 to TRBJ2-1; 7 nucleotides align to TRBD2. CDR3 length equals 13 residues. CDR1 and CDR2 from the germline V gene are SNHLY and FYNNEI. V lost 1 base, J lost 9 bases, and 3 bases stayed unmatched. The CDR3 protein is CASSEGGGPEQFF. CDR3 nucleotides: TGTGCCAGCAGTGAAGGGGGAGGGCCTGAGCAGTTCTTC.

This clonotype was observed at least ten times. The chain recombines TRBV28 with TRBJ2-2; weak D call: TRBD1 (5 bases). This CDR3 comprises 13 residues. The ends were cut back, 5 bases at V and 7 bases at J, with 11 bases in the middle. Germline V lookup: CDR1 MDHEN, CDR2 SYDVKM. CDR3 sequence (DNA): TGTGCCAGCAGTCCCAGGGCGAGCGGGGAGCTGTTTTTT. Protein sequence: CASSPRASGELFF.

This rearrangement joins TRBV10-3 to TRBJ2-1; 7 bases align to TRBD2. V shed 0 bases and J 15 bases; nucleotides not matched to a gene: 11. CDR1 is ENHRY and CDR2 is SYGVKD in the germline V gene. This CDR3 has 14 residues. The CDR3 nucleotides are TGTGCCATCAGTGAGTCGATCGTCAGCGGGACGGGGTTCTTC. It encodes CAISESIVSGTGFF.

This clonotype was seen repeatedly, ten times or more. The chain employs TRBV18 and TRBJ1-2, with 7 bases identical to TRBD1. This CDR3 region has 16 residues. V shed 3 bases, J shed 8 bases, and the junction held 15 bases outside the gene matches. The germline V gene encodes CDR1 KGHSH and CDR2 LQKENI. DNA of the CDR3: TGTGCCAGCTCACCGGACCGACAGGGCGGAGTACGAGGCTACACCTTC. Amino acid sequence: CASSPDRQGGVRGYTF.

This sequence joins TRBV11-2 and TRBJ1-2; the D is unclear. The CDR3 is 15 amino acids. Per germline, CDR1 SGHAT and CDR2 FQNNGV. The V end lost 0 bases, the J end lost 8 bases, and 16 bases lay between the germline ends. The chain's CDR3 is CASSLDRWGSFGYTF. DNA of the CDR3: TGTGCCAGCAGCTTAGATCGCTGGGGTTCGTTCGGCTACACCTTC. The variable domain in full, with the rest retrieved from reference TRBV11-2 and TRBJ1-2, is EAGVAQSPRYKIIEKRQSVAFWCNPISGHATLYWYQQILGQGPKLLIQFQNNGVVDDSQLPKDRFSAERLKGVDSTLKIQPAKLEDSAVYLCASSLDRWGSFGYTFGSGTRLTVV.

Only a few counts were recorded for this clonotype. The chain is built from TRBV7-9 and TRBJ1-5; D is possibly TRBD1 (5 bases). This CDR3 has 13 residues. Germline values: CDR1 SEHNR, CDR2 FQNEAQ (reference sequence). V lost 6 bases and J 5 bases, leaving 11 bases between the germline ends. CDR3 sequence reads: CASSRDGDQPQHF. The CDR3 DNA follows: TGTGCCAGCAGTCGGGACGGCGATCAGCCCCAGCATTTT.

There are many counts of this clonotype. The gene calls are TRBV29-1 and TRBJ2-7; 11 bases align to TRBD2. Germline values: CDR1 SQVTM, CDR2 ANQGSEA. V gave up 2 bases and J gave up 4 bases; unmatched junction bases: 4. This CDR3 is built from 14 residues. The CDR3 sequence: CSVETSGSLYEQYF. CDR3 sequence (DNA): TGCAGCGTTGAAACTAGCGGGAGCCTGTACGAGCAGTACTTC.

This clonotype was counted between two and nine times. V gene TRBV11-2 combines with J gene TRBJ2-7; D gene uncertain. The germline V gene has CDR1 SGHAT and CDR2 FQNNGV. V was shortened by 0 bases and J by 0 bases, with 9 bases between the two germline ends. There are 15 residues in the CDR3. CDR3 DNA sequence: TGTGCCAGCAGCTTAGATCATCTGTCCTCCTACGAGCAGTACTTC. It yields the protein CASSLDHLSSYEQYF.

This clonotype was seen repeatedly, ten times or more. The chain is built from TRBV12-3 or TRBV12-4 and TRBJ2-3; 9 bases match TRBD2. Trimming at V came to 6 bases and at J to 1 base, leaving 11 bases not matched to a gene. This CDR3 is 17 amino acids long. The CDR3 reads CASSPYLWTSGTDTQYF. The CDR3 DNA is TGTGCCAGCAGCCCCTACCTATGGACTAGCGGCACAGATACGCAGTATTTT.

This clonotype was picked up many times. The chain has TRBV7-2 and TRBJ2-5, with D tentatively TRBD2 (5 bases). The CDR3 spans 14 residues. V lost 0 bases, J lost 5 bases, and 10 bases lay in between. Per the germline V gene, CDR1 is SGHTA and CDR2 is FQGNSA. The CDR3 DNA is TGTGCCAGCAGCTTAGCGGGAGTTTGGGAGACCCAGTACTTC. Protein product: CASSLAGVWETQYF.

This chain joins TRBV28 and TRBJ2-1; 7 bases match TRBD1. This CDR3 is 16 amino acids long. V lost 4 bases to trimming and J lost 7 bases; unmatched junction nucleotides: 13. CDR1 and CDR2 from the germline V gene are MDHEN and SYDVKM. This CDR3 is CASSSPYDRAENEQFF. The CDR3 DNA is TGTGCCAGCAGTTCCCCCTACGACAGGGCCGAGAATGAGCAGTTCTTC.

CDR3 DNA: TGTGCCAGCAGTCCAGAGGGCCTAGTGCGCGAGCAGTTCTTC. It is translated as CASSPEGLVREQFF. The chain carries TRBV27 and TRBJ2-1; perhaps TRBD2 as D (5 bases). Trimming pared 5 bases from V and 10 bases from J, leaving 18 bases between. The CDR3 has 14 amino acids. Per the germline V gene, CDR1 is MNHEY and CDR2 is SMNVEV (reference sequence).

The CDR3 is CASSDPGLAVETQYF. The CDR3 DNA follows: TGCGCCAGCAGCGACCCGGGACTAGCTGTGGAGACCCAGTACTTC. The V gene is TRBV5-1, the J gene TRBJ2-5; 9 bases are a match to TRBD2. The CDR3 extends over 15 amino acids. After removal of 4 bases from V and 5 bases from J, the junction contained 9 bases not matched to a gene. In germline, CDR1 is SGHRS, CDR2 YFSETQ.

This clonotype was detected a few times. This chain joins TRBV5-6 and TRBJ1-2; a weak D match, TRBD1 (5 bases). CDR1 SGHDT and CDR2 YYEEEE come from the germline V gene. The V end lost 5 bases, the J end lost 4 bases, and 21 bases lay between the germline ends. This CDR3 contains 16 residues. CDR3 region: CASRESPQGPFYGYTF. CDR3 coding DNA: TGTGCCAGCAGAGAGTCCCCCCAGGGACCTTTCTATGGCTACACCTTC. Supplemented by reference TRBV5-6 and TRBJ1-2, the full variable domain reads DAGVTQSPTHLIKTRGQQVTLRCSPKSGHDTVSWYQQALGQGPQFIFQYYEEEERQRGNFPDRFSGHQFPNYSSELNVNALLLGDSALYLCASRESPQGPFYGYTFGSGTRLTVV.

This clonotype was observed many times. This chain joins TRBV20-1 and TRBJ2-6, with no clear D. The germline V gene has CDR1 DFQATT and CDR2 SNEGSKA (reference sequence). This CDR3 is built from 15 residues. Trimming left V 6 bases short and J 1 base short, with 13 bases between. CDR3: CSATLPASGANVLTF. The CDR3 DNA sequence: TGCAGTGCCACCCTTCCGGCTTCTGGGGCCAACGTCCTGACTTTC.

The sample holds many counts of this clonotype. The chain uses TRBV20-1 and TRBJ2-1; 12 bases agree with TRBD2. The CDR3 has 17 residues. The J segment lost 2 bases and the V segment lost 1 base, leaving 6 bases of the junction unmatched. The germline V gene has CDR1 DFQATT and CDR2 SNEGSKA (reference sequence). For the CDR3, the DNA is TGCAGTGCTAGAGCCCTAGCGGGAGGGCCAACCTACAATGAGCAGTTCTTC. Translation: CSARALAGGPTYNEQFF.

This clonotype was recorded at least ten times. V gene TRBV5-1 combines with J gene TRBJ2-3, with 9 bases fitting TRBD1. CDR1 and CDR2 (germline): SGHRS, YFSETQ. V was pared by 2 bases and J by 4 bases, with 5 bases of the junction left unmatched. The CDR3 contains 15 residues. This CDR3 reads CASSLQGASADTQYF. DNA of the CDR3: TGCGCCAGCAGCTTACAGGGGGCTTCCGCAGATACGCAGTATTTT.

This clonotype was picked up a small number of times. CDR3 loop: CASSHPGQSTDGLTYEQYF. In DNA, the CDR3 is TGTGCCAGCAGCCATCCGGGACAGTCAACGGACGGACTGACCTACGAGCAGTACTTC. The chain is built from TRBV7-9 and TRBJ2-7; TRBD1 agrees at 7 bases. The CDR3 sequence is 19 residues long. Germline V lookup: CDR1 SEHNR, CDR2 FQNEAQ (reference sequence). V lost 5 bases and J lost 2; bases outside the gene matches: 21. The full variable domain, its missing parts supplied by reference TRBV7-9 and TRBJ2-7, is DTGVSQNPRHKITKRGQNVTFRCDPISEHNRLYWYRQTLGQGPEFLTYFQNEAQLEKSRLLSDRFSAERPKGSFSTLEIQRTEQGDSAMYLCASSHPGQSTDGLTYEQYFGPGTRLTVT.

This clonotype was observed a handful of times. V and J are TRBV19 and TRBJ2-2, with TRBD2 matching 7 bases. Germline trimming cut 4 bases from V and 0 bases from J; bases unmatched to any gene: 2. This CDR3 contains 15 residues. Germline CDR1 and CDR2: LNHDA and SQIVND (reference sequence). This CDR3 is CASSTGLANTGELFF. The CDR3 DNA reads TGTGCCAGTAGTACTGGACTAGCGAACACCGGGGAGCTGTTTTTT.

This clonotype has ten or more counts. CDR3 sequence (DNA): TGTGCCAGCAGCTTACTTGGACAGGGGGCGAATGAAAAACTGTTTTTT. This codes for CASSLLGQGANEKLFF. V and J are TRBV11-2 and TRBJ1-4; 11 bases line up with TRBD1. With V trimmed by 2 bases and J by 5 bases, 4 bases remained unmatched. The CDR3 contains 16 residues. Per the germline V gene, CDR1 is SGHAT and CDR2 is FQNNGV.

This clonotype was seen repeatedly, ten times or more. CDR3 amino acids: CSAFGTSSYNEQFF. In DNA, the CDR3 is TGCAGTGCTTTCGGGACTAGCTCCTACAATGAGCAGTTCTTC. The rearrangement links TRBV20-1 to TRBJ2-1, with 8 bases that match TRBD2. This CDR3 is 14 amino acids long. V lost 5 bases, J lost 0 bases, and 3 bases stayed unmatched. Germline V gene lookup returns CDR1 DFQATT and CDR2 SNEGSKA (reference sequence).

This clonotype was recorded at least ten times. J is TRBJ2-1 and V is TRBV7-3, with D perhaps TRBD2 (6 bases). The V end was cut by 5 bases, the J end by 8 bases, with 16 bases between. The CDR3 contains 14 residues. CDR1 and CDR2 (germline): SGHTA, FQGTGA. CDR3 sequence (DNA): TGTGCCAGCAGCCCGGGGGTCTTGCCCCATGAGCAGTTCTTC. Translated: CASSPGVLPHEQFF.

This clonotype showed up many times. V is TRBV7-9 and J is TRBJ2-1, with 10 nucleotides matching TRBD2. This CDR3 is 14 amino acids long. V lost 1 base to trimming and J lost 10 bases; unmatched junction nucleotides: 4. Germline CDR1 is SEHNR and CDR2 is FQNEAQ (reference sequence). CDR3 amino acids: CASSLGLAGVEQFF. The CDR3 DNA follows: TGTGCCAGCAGCTTAGGTCTAGCGGGAGTAGAGCAGTTCTTC. Based on the CDR3 plus reference TRBV7-9 and TRBJ2-1, the full variable domain is DTGVSQNPRHKITKRGQNVTFRCDPISEHNRLYWYRQTLGQGPEFLTYFQNEAQLEKSRLLSDRFSAERPKGSFSTLEIQRTEQGDSAMYLCASSLGLAGVEQFFGPGTRLTVL.

The chain joins TRBV12-3 or TRBV12-4 to TRBJ2-5; 7 bases line up with TRBD1. The CDR3 is made up of 16 amino acids. Trimming took 5 bases from V and 6 from J; bases not matched to a gene: 15. CDR3 protein: CASSPHSLTGTKTQYF. DNA of the CDR3: TGTGCCAGCAGTCCCCATTCCCTGACAGGGACGAAGACCCAGTACTTC.

This clonotype was seen repeatedly, ten times or more. The CDR3 region is CASSETDGSYTDTQYF. The CDR3 coding sequence is TGCGCCAGCAGTGAGACGGACGGATCCTACACAGATACGCAGTATTTT. The chain combines TRBV10-1 with TRBJ2-3; D is undetermined. Germline assignment: CDR1 WNHNN and CDR2 SYGVQD (reference sequence). With 2 bases removed from V and 2 bases from J, the gap between germline ends came to 14 bases. This CDR3 spans 16 amino acids.

This clonotype occurred many times. The rearrangement uses TRBV6-6 and TRBJ1-1; D not certain. Germline V gives CDR1 MNHNY, CDR2 SVGAGI (reference sequence). V was shortened by 0 bases and J by 1 base, with 15 bases between the two germline ends. The CDR3 contains 17 residues. The CDR3, as DNA: TGTGCCAGCAGTTACTCGAGGATGAGGTTGGGGAACACTGAAGCTTTCTTT. Encoded protein: CASSYSRMRLGNTEAFF.

This clonotype was seen repeatedly, ten times or more. The chain employs TRBV2 and TRBJ1-1; possible D gene TRBD1, 6 bases. The germline V and J ends were trimmed by 5 bases and 6 bases, with 10 bases remaining between them. CDR1 and CDR2 (germline): SNHLY, FYNNEI. This CDR3 spans 12 amino acids. CDR3 sequence reads: CASSTGSAEAFF. CDR3 nucleotides: TGTGCCAGCAGTACAGGGTCGGCTGAAGCTTTCTTT.